This is a list of T cell receptor beta chains from one sample in a study of OX40 agonist ivuxolimab in advanced cancers. Generated by immunoSEQ multiplex PCR, the TCRdb table keeps only in-frame clones and is missing some. Among around 64,000 clones listed, 90% to 95% were seen once. This specimen was CD4+ or CD8+ T cells sorted from blood, taken in a trial of the OX40 agonist ivuxolimab. These receptors originate from an adult with an advanced solid tumor such as melanoma, head and neck, liver or kidney cancer. Both conserved end residues are part of each CDR3. Fields, in order: D gene, V gene, clone size, J gene, CDR3 DNA, CDR3 protein. D genes are given only for firm matches. Rows give clone size only sometimes, using once, few, many, or a class for an expanded clone.

NA,TRBV7-3,NA,TRBJ2-1,TGTGCCAGCAGCTCAGAAGCGCCCCACTCCTACAATGAGCAGTTCTTC,CASSSEAPHSYNEQFF
NA,TRBV27,NA,TRBJ2-7,TGTGCCAGCAGTTTATCAAGGGGCACGGCTGCAGCGCAGTACTTC,CASSLSRGTAAAQYF
TRBD2,TRBV19,NA,TRBJ2-7,TGTGCCAGTAGTCTAGCGGAACATCCCTACGAGCAGTACTTC,CASSLAEHPYEQYF
NA,TRBV6-5,NA,TRBJ1-1,TGTGCCAGCAGCCAGACAGGACGTCACACTGAAGCTTTCTTT,CASSQTGRHTEAFF
NA,TRBV7-9,once,TRBJ2-1,TGTGCCAGCAGCTTAGTAACAGACAATGAGCAGTTCTTC,CASSLVTDNEQFF
NA,TRBV2,NA,TRBJ2-7,TGTGCCAGCAGAAGCAGCGAGACCTACGAGCAGTACTTC,CASRSSETYEQYF
TRBD1,TRBV13,NA,TRBJ2-1,TGTGCCAGCAGAGCTACCGGGACAGTAAACTACAATGAGCAGTTCTTC,CASRATGTVNYNEQFF
TRBD1,TRBV10-1,NA,TRBJ2-3,TGCGCCAGTAAACCCAGGGGGCGAGCTAACACAGATACGCAGTATTTT,CASKPRGRANTDTQYF
NA,TRBV6-6,NA,TRBJ2-7,TGTGCCAGCAGTCCCGTTGGGGCGTACGAGCAGTACTTC,CASSPVGAYEQYF
NA,TRBV7-3,NA,TRBJ2-1,TGTGCCAGCAGCCCCCAGGGTGAGAAGGGTGAGCAGTTCTTC,CASSPQGEKGEQFF
TRBD2,TRBV6-5,NA,TRBJ2-1,TGTGCCAGCAGGTCCGGGACTAGCGGTTACAATGAGCAGTTCTTC,CASRSGTSGYNEQFF
NA,TRBV11-2,NA,TRBJ1-1,TGTGCCAGCAGCTTAGTCGGACCAGGGGCTGAAGCTTTCTTT,CASSLVGPGAEAFF
NA,TRBV27,NA,TRBJ1-1,TGTGCCAGCACCAATACGGGGACCCTAGAAGCTTTCTTT,CASTNTGTLEAFF
NA,TRBV7-9,NA,TRBJ2-3,TGTGCCAGCAGCTTAGCGGACATCACAGATACGCAGTATTTT,CASSLADITDTQYF
NA,TRBV4-1,once,TRBJ2-1,TGCGCCAGCAGCCAAGATTCGGGGGGCACGTTTTACAATGAGCAGTTCTTC,CASSQDSGGTFYNEQFF
TRBD1,TRBV11-2,NA,TRBJ2-1,TGTGCCAGCACGAGGGGACAGGGTACGAATGAGCAGTTCTTC,CASTRGQGTNEQFF
NA,TRBV28,NA,TRBJ2-3,TGTGCCAGTTCCCTGGGGGAGATCACAGATACGCAGTATTTT,CASSLGEITDTQYF
TRBD1,TRBV15,NA,TRBJ1-5,TGTGCCACCAGTCAGGGCAGGGGGGCCCATCAGCCCCAGCATTTT,CATSQGRGAHQPQHF
TRBD2,TRBV9,NA,TRBJ2-5,TGTGCCAGCAGCCTCCTAGCGGGAGGAGCAGAGACCCAGTACTTC,CASSLLAGGAETQYF
NA,TRBV28,NA,TRBJ1-5,TGTGCCAGCAGTTTGCTCCTAAATAGCAATCAGCCCCAGCATTTT,CASSLLLNSNQPQHF
TRBD1,TRBV28,NA,TRBJ1-5,TGTGCCAGCAGTTTATGGGGACAGGGGAGCCCTCAGCCCCAGCATTTT,CASSLWGQGSPQPQHF
NA,TRBV11-3,medium-sized,TRBJ1-1,TGTGCCAGCAGCTTAGTTAGTAGGAACACTGAAGCTTTCTTT,CASSLVSRNTEAFF
NA,TRBV2,NA,TRBJ1-2,TGTGCCAGCAGCGAGGGGGGATTCTATGGCTACACCTTC,CASSEGGFYGYTF
NA,TRBV4-3,NA,TRBJ1-1,TGCGCCAGCAGCCAAGATCGCAGGGGAAACACTGAAGCTTTCTTT,CASSQDRRGNTEAFF
TRBD2,TRBV7-3,NA,TRBJ2-7,TGTGCCAGCAGCCCTGGACTAGCGGGAGGGTACGAGCAGTACTTC,CASSPGLAGGYEQYF
NA,TRBV19,few,TRBJ2-7,TGTGCCAGTAGTAGGGGCCCCTCTTGGGAGCAGTACTTC,CASSRGPSWEQYF
NA,TRBV21-1,NA,TRBJ2-3,TGTGCCAGCAGCTGCCCCAGGGGAATAGATACGCAGTATTTT,CASSCPRGIDTQYF
TRBD2,TRBV4-3,NA,TRBJ2-7,TGCGCCAGCAGCCCTGGACTAGCGGGCTCCTACGAGCAGTACTTC,CASSPGLAGSYEQYF
NA,TRBV6-1,NA,TRBJ1-2,TGTGCCAGCGGGGACGTCTGGGGGGATGGCTACACCTTC,CASGDVWGDGYTF
NA,TRBV4-3,NA,TRBJ2-2,TGCGCCAGCAGCCAAGGACAGGTCCTGAACACCGGGGAGCTGTTTTTT,CASSQGQVLNTGELFF
TRBD1,TRBV6-6,NA,TRBJ1-5,TGTGCCAGCAGTTACGGGACAGGGTCCGGGCAGCCCCAGCATTTT,CASSYGTGSGQPQHF
TRBD1,TRBV4-1,NA,TRBJ2-7,TGCGCCAGCACCCAAAACAGGGGAGTCTCCTACGAGCAGTACTTC,CASTQNRGVSYEQYF